These 8 T cell receptor beta chains share one sample of origin, sequenced in a study of technical replicates of blood from a few donors. The assay was immunoSEQ multiplex PCR, and TCRdb's table has in-frame clones only and misses some. The sample contains 45,000 to 60,000 clones, about 95% of which appear only once. The sample taken for sequencing was PBMCs. The source of these receptors is a human donor in good health. Some clones in this sample may be carry-over from other donors' samples.

This chain joins TRBV7-2 and TRBJ1-2; the D is unclear. Trimming took 0 bases from V and 4 from J, leaving 12 bases between them. CDR3 length equals 15 residues. Germline CDR1 reads SGHTA; CDR2 reads FQGNSA. The CDR3 sequence is CASSLAMGSSYGYTF. The CDR3 nucleotides read TGTGCCAGCAGCTTAGCGATGGGCAGCTCCTATGGCTACACCTTC.

This sequence joins TRBV6-6 and TRBJ1-1, with 9 positions matching TRBD1. This CDR3 spans 13 amino acids. With V trimmed by 5 bases and J by 7 bases, 5 bases remained unmatched. The V gene's germline CDR1 is MNHNY and CDR2 SVGAGI (reference sequence). This chain's CDR3 is CASSRDREFEAFF. The CDR3 region has the DNA TGTGCCAGCAGTCGGGACAGGGAATTTGAAGCTTTCTTT.

The chain has TRBV29-1 and TRBJ1-2; TRBD1 matches at 7 bases. The germline V gene has CDR1 SQVTM and CDR2 ANQGSEA. The CDR3 is made up of 13 amino acids. J lost 1 base, V lost 5 bases, and 4 bases had no gene match. CDR3 in DNA: TGCAGCGTTACACAGGGGTTTAACTATGGCTACACCTTC. Protein sequence: CSVTQGFNYGYTF.

This clone is a singleton in its sample. For the CDR3, the DNA is TGTGCCAGCAGCCGAGGAGGAGGGGCGTCCTACAATGAGCAGTTCTTC. Encoded protein: CASSRGGGASYNEQFF. The V gene is TRBV7-6, the J gene TRBJ2-1, with a possible D match to TRBD2 (6 bases). The CDR3 spans 16 residues. Trimming took 5 bases from V and 1 from J, leaving 15 bases between them. Germline loops: CDR1 SGHVS, CDR2 FNYEAQ.

The CDR3 sequence is CASSPGLAGGLTGELFF. CDR3 coding DNA: TGTGCCAGCAGCCCTGGACTAGCGGGGGGGCTGACCGGGGAGCTGTTTTTT. The chain is built from TRBV5-6 and TRBJ2-2; 15 positions agree with TRBD2. This CDR3 has 17 amino acids. Germline CDR1 reads SGHDT; CDR2 reads YYEEEE. After removal of 4 bases from V and 5 bases from J, the junction contained 6 bases not matched to a gene.

J is TRBJ2-7 and V is TRBV11-2; D gene ambiguous. The CDR3 is made up of 11 amino acids. With 10 bases removed from V and 6 bases from J, the gap between germline ends came to 13 bases. Germline CDR1 and CDR2: SGHAT and FQNNGV. In nucleotides, the CDR3 is TGTGCCACAACCGGTGGTGTCGAGCAGTACTTC. This gives the protein CATTGGVEQYF.

This clone was observed once. The J gene is TRBJ1-2, the V gene TRBV10-3; D not resolved. Germline CDR1 reads ENHRY; CDR2 reads SYGVKD. The CDR3 has 13 residues. Trimming took off 7 bases at V and 0 bases at J, with 9 bases between the two ends. CDR3 coding DNA: TGTGCCATCACCGAACAGTCTAACTATGGCTACACCTTC. Protein sequence: CAITEQSNYGYTF.

The V call is TRBV9, the J call TRBJ2-2, with TRBD2 matching over 7 bases. The CDR3 is 19 residues long. V was clipped by 0 bases and J by 2 bases; unmatched bases: 13. Germline CDR1 and CDR2: SGDLS and YYNGEE. CDR3 nucleotide sequence: TGTGCCAGCAGCGTAGGCGGTCCGGCGCGGGGGAAAAACACCGGGGAGCTGTTTTTT. Residues: CASSVGGPARGKNTGELFF.